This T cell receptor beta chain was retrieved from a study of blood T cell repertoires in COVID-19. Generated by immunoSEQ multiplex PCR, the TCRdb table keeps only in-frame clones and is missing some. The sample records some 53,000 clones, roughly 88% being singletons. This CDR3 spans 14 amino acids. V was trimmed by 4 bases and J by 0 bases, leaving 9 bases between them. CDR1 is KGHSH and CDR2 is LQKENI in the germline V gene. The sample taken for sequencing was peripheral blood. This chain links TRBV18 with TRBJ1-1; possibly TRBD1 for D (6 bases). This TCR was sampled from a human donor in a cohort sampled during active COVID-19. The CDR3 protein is CASSLGQMNTEAFF. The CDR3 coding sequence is TGTGCCAGCTCACTCGGACAGATGAACACTGAAGCTTTCTTT.